Below, 17 T cell receptor beta chains from the same sample are listed, as sequenced in a study of T-cell reconstitution after alpha-beta-depleted transplantation in children. Molecular barcoding with unique molecular identifiers was used for the TCRbeta library. TCRdb re-called the PCR reads with MiXCR, one entry per CDR3 protein. The table lists roughly 300,000 distinct CDR3 sequences, around a tenth of them singletons. This material consisted of PBMCs from the stem cell graft donor, taken from the stem cell graft. The origin of the receptors is a human donor who donated a stem cell graft to a child with acute lymphoblastic leukemia.

The chain uses TRBV28 and TRBJ1-1; D gene uncertain. The ends were cut back, 7 bases at V and 0 bases at J, with 15 bases in the middle. Germline CDR1 MDHEN, CDR2 SYDVKM. CDR3 length: 15 amino acids. CDR3 in amino acids: CASNKLARMNTEAFF. CDR3 bases: TGTGCCAGCAATAAACTCGCCCGGATGAACACTGAAGCTTTCTTT.

This clonotype was seen a few times. The rearrangement joins TRBV20-1 to TRBJ2-3; possibly TRBD2 for D (7 bases). In germline, CDR1 is DFQATT, CDR2 SNEGSKA (reference sequence). The V and J ends lost 0 bases and 4 bases respectively, with 26 bases between them. The CDR3 length is 19 residues. The chain's CDR3 is CSARDWGAASGLTPDTQYF. The CDR3 DNA reads as TGCAGTGCTAGAGATTGGGGGGCGGCTAGCGGTCTAACCCCAGATACGCAGTATTTT.

V is TRBV10-1 and J is TRBJ1-3; D not certain. The germline V and J ends were trimmed by 5 bases and 2 bases, with 10 bases remaining between them. CDR1 and CDR2 (germline): WNHNN, SYGVQD (reference sequence). The length of the CDR3 is 14 residues. CDR3 region: CASSPGSTGNTIYF. Here the CDR3 DNA reads TGCGCCAGCAGTCCCGGTTCAACTGGAAACACCATATATTTT.

This clonotype was seen more than once but under ten times. Here the CDR3 reads CASSHPSGSGVYEQYF. In nucleotides, the CDR3 is TGCGCCAGCAGCCATCCTAGCGGGAGCGGGGTCTACGAGCAGTACTTC. The chain joins TRBV4-1 to TRBJ2-7, with 10 bases that match TRBD2. The trim removed 3 bases at V and 3 bases at J, leaving 8 bases unmatched. The CDR3 loop spans 16 amino acids. Germline V gene data show CDR1 as MGHRA and CDR2 as YSYEKL.

This chain uses TRBV5-1 with TRBJ2-2; 8 nucleotides line up with TRBD2. The trim removed 3 bases at V and 4 bases at J, leaving 5 bases unmatched. The CDR3 is made up of 15 amino acids. Looked up from germline, CDR1 is SGHRS and CDR2 is YFSETQ. CDR3 DNA: TGCGCCAGCAGCTACGACGGGACTAGCACCGGGGAGCTGTTTTTT. Protein sequence: CASSYDGTSTGELFF.

This clonotype was counted many times. This chain links TRBV29-1 with TRBJ2-5; weak D call: TRBD2 (5 bases). CDR3 length equals 11 residues. Between the trimmed V and J ends, which lost 4 bases and 4 bases, there was a span of 7 bases. Per the germline V gene, CDR1 is SQVTM and CDR2 is ANQGSEA. The CDR3 DNA reads TGCAGCGTTGGTCGGGGAGAGACCCAGTACTTC. Translating it yields CSVGRGETQYF. The full variable domain, rest sourced from reference TRBV29-1 and TRBJ2-5, is SAVISQKPSRDICQRGTSLTIQCQVDSQVTMMFWYRQQPGQSLTLIATANQGSEATYESGFVIDKFPISRPNLTFSTLTVSNMSPEDSSIYLCSVGRGETQYFGPGTRLLVL.

This clonotype was seen at least ten times. The gene calls are TRBV12-3 or TRBV12-4 and TRBJ1-5, with D unresolved. CDR3 size: 14 residues. Trimming removed 6 bases at V and 2 bases at J, with 11 bases between. The CDR3 sequence is CASSRTGGNQPQHF. The DNA for the CDR3 is TGTGCCAGCAGCCGGACTGGGGGCAATCAGCCCCAGCATTTT.

The chain is built from TRBV4-1 and TRBJ2-6; D call uncertain. Trimming took off 0 bases at V and 4 bases at J, with 25 bases between the two ends. This CDR3 has 21 amino acids. Germline CDR1 MGHRA, CDR2 YSYEKL. CDR3 region: CASSQERGLLRDPSGANVLTF. The CDR3 nucleotides are TGCGCCAGCAGCCAAGAACGTGGGTTACTGAGAGATCCGTCCGGGGCCAACGTCCTGACTTTC.

The chain carries TRBV7-9 and TRBJ2-5; 13 bases map to TRBD2. Germline trimming cut 2 bases from V and 1 base from J; bases unmatched to any gene: 4. There are 17 residues in the CDR3. CDR1 is SEHNR, CDR2 FQNEAQ, per germline (reference sequence). The CDR3 sequence: CASSLTSGRAFQETQYF. CDR3 bases: TGTGCCAGCAGCTTAACTAGCGGGAGGGCCTTCCAAGAGACCCAGTACTTC.

J is TRBJ2-7 and V is TRBV7-3, with D perhaps TRBD2 (6 bases). V lost 3 bases, J lost 2 bases, and 14 bases lay in between. This CDR3 spans 15 amino acids. Per the germline V gene, CDR1 is SGHTA and CDR2 is FQGTGA. The CDR3 region has the DNA TGTGCCAGCAGCTTGGGCGCGGGGTTAGCCTACGAGCAGTACTTC. Translating it yields CASSLGAGLAYEQYF. Complete variable domain (other parts from reference TRBV7-3 and TRBJ2-7): GAGVSQTPSNKVTEKGKYVELRCDPISGHTALYWYRQSLGQGPEFLIYFQGTGAADDSGLPNDRFFAVRPEGSVSTLKIQRTERGDSAVYLCASSLGAGLAYEQYFGPGTRLTVT.

The chain recombines TRBV7-6 with TRBJ2-1; unclear D gene. The V gene lost 1 base and the J gene lost 1 base, with 8 bases spanning the gap. From germline, CDR1 is SGHVS and CDR2 FNYEAQ. The CDR3 spans 15 residues. The CDR3, as DNA: TGTGCCAGCAGCTTAGAAGGGTTTTCCTACAATGAGCAGTTCTTC. This encodes CASSLEGFSYNEQFF.

This chain uses TRBV10-3 with TRBJ2-1; 10 bases are a match to TRBD2. CDR1 is ENHRY and CDR2 is SYGVKD in the germline V gene. CDR3 length: 14 residues. J lost 2 bases, V lost 10 bases, and 5 bases had no gene match. DNA for the CDR3: TGTGCCACCAATAGCGGGAGGCCCTACAATGAGCAGTTCTTC. Translated: CATNSGRPYNEQFF.

This clonotype occurred many times. The V gene is TRBV20-1, the J gene TRBJ2-5; a possible D gene is TRBD2 (5 bases). The CDR3 has 15 amino acids. Trimming took 0 bases from V and 0 from J, leaving 11 bases between them. The germline CDR1 and CDR2 sequences are DFQATT and SNEGSKA (reference sequence). CDR3 sequence (DNA): TGCAGTGCTAGAGATGGGGAGCGGCACCAAGAGACCCAGTACTTC. Amino acid sequence: CSARDGERHQETQYF.

This clonotype came up many times. V gene TRBV12-3 or TRBV12-4 combines with J gene TRBJ1-6, with D possibly matching TRBD1 (6 bases). This CDR3 comprises 16 residues. V lost 5 bases and J 6 bases, leaving 17 bases between the germline ends. Here the CDR3 reads CASSPGAHYLNSPLHF. The CDR3 region has the DNA TGTGCCAGCAGTCCAGGGGCCCACTACCTTAATTCACCCCTCCACTTT.

The rearrangement links TRBV28 to TRBJ2-5, with unresolved D. The CDR3 consists of 14 residues. Germline V gene data show CDR1 as MDHEN and CDR2 as SYDVKM. V lost 2 bases, J lost 2 bases, and 9 bases lay in between. This chain's CDR3 is CASSLDPVQETQYF. CDR3 nucleotides: TGTGCCAGCAGTTTAGATCCAGTTCAAGAGACCCAGTACTTC.

V usage is TRBV5-1 and J usage is TRBJ2-4; D may be TRBD1 (5 bases). V lost 4 bases to trimming and J lost 3 bases, with 11 bases between them. The CDR3 has 14 residues. Germline V CDR1 and CDR2: SGHRS, YFSETQ. The CDR3 is CASSLQAHKNIQYF. CDR3 DNA sequence: TGCGCCAGCAGCCTACAGGCCCACAAAAACATTCAGTACTTC.

Many counts were recorded for this clonotype. This chain links TRBV15 with TRBJ1-1, with 9 bases aligning to TRBD1. The V segment lost 5 bases and the J segment 11 bases; nucleotides outside the gene matches: 9. Per germline, CDR1 LNHNV and CDR2 YYDKDF (reference sequence). The CDR3 contains 13 residues. The CDR3 here is CATSAYRGLSAFF. In DNA form, the CDR3 reads TGTGCCACCAGCGCTTACAGGGGGCTGTCGGCTTTCTTT.